This TCR beta chain was recorded in a study of cytomegalovirus exposure and HLA in healthy donors. PCR involved 60 Vbeta and 13 Jbeta primers. Produced via immunoSEQ multiplex PCR; TCRdb's table is partial and in-frame only. The data contain 150,000 to 200,000 clones, over 60% of them seen just once; the ten biggest clones take up roughly 1.6%. For this clone: What it binds is not known.

Trimming at V came to 5 bases and at J to 3 bases, leaving 6 bases not matched to a gene. CDR1 SGHNT and CDR2 YENEEA come from the germline V gene. The CDR3 length is 16 residues. Points from the study as a whole: Some V segments, TRBV6-2 and TRBV6-3 among them, were indistinguishable and were therefore excluded. Sequencing probably produced one cluster of sequence variants that were highly shared. About 87% or about 30% of the time was how often most TCR beta V segments were productive, according to an earlier analysis.

Sequenced input: PBMCs. The chain has TRBV11-3 and TRBJ2-3, with 12 bases matching TRBD2. The TCR was taken from a girl aged 5 to 17 in good health and CMV-seronegative. CDR3 bases: TGTGCCAGCAGCCCAACTAGCGGGGGGCTGACAGATACGCAGTATTTT. It specifies CASSPTSGGLTDTQYF.